Listed below are T cell receptor beta chains from one sample, sequenced in a study of pediatric ulcerative colitis. Repertoires were generated with immunoSEQ multiplex PCR, while TCRdb's copy carries only in-frame clones and drops some. This sample has tens of thousands of clones, with over 70% found just once. Sequenced: gut tissue. These receptors all come from a boy younger than 18 with severe ulcerative colitis. CDR3s leave out the opening cysteine and the closing phenylalanine or tryptophan.

j_call v_call cdr3_aa
TRBJ2-7 TRBV6-1 ASSDSTYEQY
TRBJ1-1 TRBV11-2 ASSPPWGMNTEAF
TRBJ2-7 TRBV6-5 ASSYSMSSYEQY
TRBJ1-4 TRBV5-5 ASSLSDGEKLF
TRBJ2-7 TRBV27 ASSFAGDPLDEQY
TRBJ2-1 TRBV2 ASGQYNEQF
TRBJ1-1 TRBV19 ASSMRTGLKNTEAF
TRBJ1-6 TRBV2 ASSGEGTNNSPLH
TRBJ2-1 TRBV10-1 ASSETTQNSYNEQF
TRBJ1-5 TRBV7-9 ASSLEKGPVG
TRBJ2-7 TRBV4-1 ASSPGHSSSYEQY
TRBJ2-2 TRBV6-1 ASSERGDTGELF
TRBJ2-7 TRBV6-1 ASSDNGRYEQY
TRBJ2-6 TRBV7-9 ASSLAEGFLGANVLT
TRBJ1-1 TRBV7-9 ASSFRSVGTAEAF
TRBJ1-5 TRBV6-5 ASSYGGGNQPQH
TRBJ1-5 TRBV6-1 ASRASDHSNQPQH
TRBJ2-5 TRBV6-5 ASSYTAGGTQY
TRBJ2-3 TRBV19 ASSIGTDTQY
TRBJ2-1 TRBV5-4 ASSTGQGAGNEQF
TRBJ2-7 TRBV9 ASSVDGTGIYEQY
TRBJ1-2 TRBV10-3 AISESNWGGYGYT
TRBJ1-6 TRBV19 ASSAGQGNNSPLH
TRBJ1-5 TRBV7-9 ASSLGTGRHQPQH
TRBJ1-1 TRBV10-3 AISEGQTREPEAF
TRBJ1-2 TRBV7-9 ASSLGDTGSGYT
TRBJ2-7 TRBV14 ASSLQGSGYEQY
TRBJ1-1 TRBV5-6 ASSPSSGTEAF
TRBJ2-7 TRBV13 ASSPRDYGGGAYEQY
TRBJ1-2 TRBV6-6 ASSKGDGGRDGYT
TRBJ2-7 TRBV29-1 SVRRRERDGNYEQY
TRBJ2-7 TRBV28 ASSFRGGSSYEQY
TRBJ1-2 TRBV7-6 ASSTGGATGYT
TRBJ2-3 TRBV27 ASSETGTDTQY
TRBJ2-3 TRBV7-2 ASSASRTDTQY
TRBJ2-2 TRBV4-1 ASSPTGGAVNGELF
TRBJ2-1 TRBV7-8 ASSLVIGSYNEQF
TRBJ2-7 TRBV9 ASSAGRISYEQY
TRBJ2-5 TRBV6-1 ASSITGVQETQY
TRBJ2-7 TRBV9 ASSVGQASSYEQY